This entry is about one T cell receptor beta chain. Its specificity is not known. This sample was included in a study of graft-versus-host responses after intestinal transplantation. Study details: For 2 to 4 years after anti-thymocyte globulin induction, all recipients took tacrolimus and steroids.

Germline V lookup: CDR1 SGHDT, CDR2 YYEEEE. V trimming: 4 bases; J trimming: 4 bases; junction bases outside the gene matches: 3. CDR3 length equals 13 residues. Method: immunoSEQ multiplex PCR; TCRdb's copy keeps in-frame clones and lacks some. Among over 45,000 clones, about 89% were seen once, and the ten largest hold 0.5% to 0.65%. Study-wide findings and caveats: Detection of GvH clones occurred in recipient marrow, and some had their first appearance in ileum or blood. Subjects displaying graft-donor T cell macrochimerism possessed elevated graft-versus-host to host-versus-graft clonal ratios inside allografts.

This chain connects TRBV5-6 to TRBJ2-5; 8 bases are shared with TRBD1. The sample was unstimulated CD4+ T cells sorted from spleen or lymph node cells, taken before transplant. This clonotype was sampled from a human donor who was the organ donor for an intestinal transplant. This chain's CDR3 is CASSAQGAETQYF. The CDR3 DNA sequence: TGTGCCAGCAGCGCGCAGGGGGCAGAGACCCAGTACTTC.